The 21 T cell receptor beta chains in this list originate from one sample, sequenced in a study of blood T cell repertoires in COVID-19. Method: immunoSEQ multiplex PCR; TCRdb's copy keeps in-frame clones and lacks some. The sample shows approximately 190,000 clones, roughly 86% of them seen only once. The sample comprised peripheral blood. Receptors were obtained from a woman between 65 and 79 years old with active or convalescent COVID-19.

This clone was observed a single time. The chain combines TRBV5-1 with TRBJ1-1; D might be TRBD1 (5 bases). V lost 0 bases and J lost 1, with 10 bases in between. The CDR3 extends over 15 amino acids. Per the germline V gene, CDR1 is SGHRS and CDR2 is YFSETQ. In DNA, the CDR3 is TGCGCCAGCAGCTTGGTAACAGGAAGGAACACTGAAGCTTTCTTT. Residues: CASSLVTGRNTEAFF.

This clone was recorded once. V is TRBV28 and J is TRBJ2-5; tentatively, D is TRBD2 (5 bases). Germline values: CDR1 MDHEN, CDR2 SYDVKM. This CDR3 has 11 residues. V was clipped by 7 bases and J by 5 bases, with 8 bases between them. CDR3 in DNA: TGTGCCAGCACCACGGGGGAGACCCAGTACTTC. As protein: CASTTGETQYF.

V gene TRBV12-5 combines with J gene TRBJ2-4, with TRBD2 identical over 11 bases. Unmatched junction bases numbered 12, after V lost 4 bases and J lost 1 base. CDR3 length: 19 residues. Germline V gene data show CDR1 as LGHNT and CDR2 as FRNRAP. CDR3 nucleotides: TGTGCTAGTGGTTCCACTAGCGGGAGTGTTTTGTTGGCCAAAAACATTCAGTACTTC. Its translation is CASGSTSGSVLLAKNIQYF.

This clone came up a few times. The CDR3 here is CATSDREKGRSGNTIYF. The DNA of the CDR3 is TGTGCCACCAGTGATCGAGAGAAGGGGAGGTCTGGAAACACCATATATTTT. V usage is TRBV24-1 and J usage is TRBJ1-3; TRBD1 is a possible D gene (5 bases). V lost 3 bases and J lost 1, with 15 bases in between. There are 17 residues in the CDR3. CDR1 and CDR2 (germline): KGHDR, SFDVKD.

The DNA for the CDR3 is TGTGCCAGCAGCCTCCGGGGTCAAGAGACCCAGTACTTC. As protein: CASSLRGQETQYF. V usage is TRBV7-3 and J usage is TRBJ2-5; TRBD2 might be the D (5 bases). V was clipped by 5 bases and J by 2 bases, with 9 bases between them. CDR1 SGHTA and CDR2 FQGTGA come from the germline V gene. The CDR3 contains 13 residues. The full variable domain, its missing parts supplied by reference TRBV7-3 and TRBJ2-5, is GAGVSQTPSNKVTEKGKYVELRCDPISGHTALYWYRQSLGQGPEFLIYFQGTGAADDSGLPNDRFFAVRPEGSVSTLKIQRTERGDSAVYLCASSLRGQETQYFGPGTRLLVL.

The rearrangement links TRBV19 to TRBJ2-3; TRBD2 aligns across 11 bases. CDR1 LNHDA and CDR2 SQIVND come from the germline V gene (reference sequence). The CDR3 covers 17 residues. The V segment lost 8 bases and the J segment 0 bases; nucleotides outside the gene matches: 10. The CDR3 DNA follows: TGTGCCAGTTATGCCGGGACTAGCGGCTATAGCACAGATACGCAGTATTTT. It codes for CASYAGTSGYSTDTQYF. The full variable domain, in which reference TRBV19 and TRBJ2-3 provide the parts outside the CDR3, is DGGITQSPKYLFRKEGQNVTLSCEQNLNHDAMYWYRQDPGQGLRLIYYSQIVNDFQKGDIAEGYSVSREKKESFPLTVTSAQKNPTAFYLCASYAGTSGYSTDTQYFGPGTRLTVL.

This chain joins TRBV7-6 and TRBJ2-2; D may be TRBD1 (5 bases). The CDR3 has 15 residues. The germline CDR1 and CDR2 sequences are SGHVS and FNYEAQ. V was trimmed by 5 bases and J by 3 bases, leaving 13 bases between them. The CDR3 spells CASSPGLGYTGELFF. In DNA, the CDR3 is TGTGCCAGCAGCCCAGGGCTAGGCTACACCGGGGAGCTGTTTTTT.

In its sample, this clone was seen once. This rearrangement joins TRBV2 to TRBJ2-5, with 7 bases matching TRBD1. CDR1 and CDR2 (germline): SNHLY, FYNNEI. V lost 7 bases to trimming and J lost 0 bases; unmatched junction nucleotides: 20. The CDR3 length is 19 residues. CDR3 nucleotide sequence: TGTGCCAGCATCCGAGACAGGGTGTTCGGTGGAGTGTACCAAGAGACCCAGTACTTC. Protein: CASIRDRVFGGVYQETQYF. Full variable domain (rest looked up from reference TRBV2 and TRBJ2-5): EPEVTQTPSHQVTQMGQEVILRCVPISNHLYFYWYRQILGQKVEFLVSFYNNEISEKSEIFDDQFSVERPDGSNFTLKIRSTKLEDSAMYFCASIRDRVFGGVYQETQYFGPGTRLLVL.

The CDR3 spells CASSLLISAGEQYF. DNA of the CDR3: TGTGCCAGCAGCTTACTGATCTCCGCGGGGGAGCAGTACTTC. The chain is built from TRBV7-8 and TRBJ2-7, with D possibly being TRBD2 (6 bases). Looked up from germline, CDR1 is SGHVS and CDR2 is FQNEAQ. V shed 2 bases and J shed 7 bases, with 15 bases lying between them. The CDR3 loop spans 14 amino acids.

The chain couples TRBV7-9 to TRBJ1-3, with no clear D. The CDR3 totals 17 residues. Trimming left V 1 base short and J 0 bases short, with 13 bases between. Germline CDR1 and CDR2: SEHNR and FQNEAQ (reference sequence). The CDR3 region is CASSLGGGLPSGNTIYF. CDR3 nucleotides: TGTGCCAGCAGCTTAGGGGGAGGCCTGCCCTCTGGAAACACCATATATTTT.

This clone occurred a few times. The J gene is TRBJ1-2, the V gene TRBV4-1; 9 bases align to TRBD1. The CDR3 sequence is 17 residues long. Germline V gene lookup returns CDR1 MGHRA and CDR2 YSYEKL. V trimming: 0 bases; J trimming: 5 bases; junction bases outside the gene matches: 10. The CDR3 here is CASSQEATGGRLYGYTF. The CDR3 region has the DNA TGCGCCAGCAGCCAAGAGGCGACAGGGGGGCGTCTTTATGGCTACACCTTC.

This clone was seen just once. The chain combines TRBV2 with TRBJ1-2; tentative D call: TRBD1 (5 bases). V was trimmed by 10 bases and J by 4 bases, leaving 13 bases between them. The CDR3 has 12 amino acids. The germline V gene has CDR1 SNHLY and CDR2 FYNNEI. CDR3 loop: CATNPGIYGYTF. The CDR3 nucleotides are TGTGCCACCAACCCAGGGATCTATGGCTACACCTTC.

The V and J genes are TRBV11-2 and TRBJ2-7, with D perhaps TRBD2 (6 bases). The CDR3 totals 14 residues. Looked up from germline, CDR1 is SGHAT and CDR2 is FQNNGV. With 5 bases removed from V and 0 bases from J, the gap between germline ends came to 11 bases. The DNA of the CDR3 is TGTGCCAGCAGCCGAATCGGGAGCTCCTACGAGCAGTACTTC. Translation: CASSRIGSSYEQYF.

This rearrangement joins TRBV21-1 to TRBJ2-1; the D call in the table, TRBD1, was not verified against the DNA. TRBV21-1 is noted as a pseudogene. This CDR3 is built from 12 residues. The CDR3 bases are TGTGCCAGCAGGGACAGATGCAATGAGCAGTTCTTC. This codes for CASRDRCNEQFF.

This clone was seen repeatedly, ten times or more. The chain joins TRBV3-1 (or the pseudogene TRBV3-2) to TRBJ1-2; 7 bases are shared with TRBD1. Germline V gene sequence: CDR1 LGHDT, CDR2 YNNKEL (reference sequence). The CDR3 extends over 13 amino acids. J gave up 9 bases and V 3 bases, and 7 bases lay outside the gene matches. The CDR3, as DNA: TGTGCCAGCAGCCATTCGACAGGGTCAAGCTACACCTTC. The encoded protein is CASSHSTGSSYTF.

CDR3: CASSSRSGTGSGELFF. Here the CDR3 DNA reads TGCGCCAGCAGCTCCCGCTCCGGGACAGGGTCCGGGGAGCTGTTTTTT. V usage is TRBV5-1 and J usage is TRBJ2-2, with 9 bases that match TRBD1. Germline CDR1 reads SGHRS; CDR2 reads YFSETQ. CDR3 size: 16 residues. After removal of 3 bases from V and 6 bases from J, the junction contained 9 bases not matched to a gene.

The V gene is TRBV5-6, the J gene TRBJ1-1; D ambiguous. CDR1 is SGHDT and CDR2 is YYEEEE in the germline V gene. V was clipped by 1 base and J by 5 bases, with 6 bases between them. The CDR3 extends over 12 amino acids. CDR3 bases: TGTGCCAGCAGCTTGTACGGTACTGAAGCTTTCTTT. Protein: CASSLYGTEAFF.

This clone was seen just once. This chain joins TRBV5-4 and TRBJ1-2, with TRBD1 matching over 7 bases. This CDR3 contains 15 residues. With 4 bases clipped from V and 7 bases from J, the junction kept 13 bases outside the gene matches. Germline V gene sequence: CDR1 SGHNT, CDR2 YYREEE (reference sequence). This CDR3 is CASSMPGRGVGGYTF. CDR3 bases: TGTGCCAGCAGCATGCCTGGCAGGGGGGTGGGTGGCTACACCTTC.

The gene calls are TRBV2 and TRBJ2-7; TRBD2 matches 7 bases. V was clipped by 7 bases and J by 6 bases; unmatched bases: 3. Germline V lookup: CDR1 SNHLY, CDR2 FYNNEI. The CDR3 sequence is 11 residues long. CDR3 nucleotide sequence: TGTGCCAGCAATGGGAGGGGCGAGCAGTACTTC. This encodes CASNGRGEQYF.

A single count supports this clone. This sequence joins TRBV5-1 and TRBJ2-1; possible D gene TRBD2, 6 bases. CDR1 is SGHRS and CDR2 is YFSETQ in the germline V gene. This CDR3 comprises 16 residues. Trimming removed 0 bases from V and 7 bases from J, with 17 bases in between. CDR3 sequence: CASSLGGDSGRNEQFF. CDR3 DNA sequence: TGCGCCAGCAGCTTGGGTGGGGACTCGGGGAGAAATGAGCAGTTCTTC.

On this clone: One end of the junction does not line up with germline, which may come from a read error. The V call is TRBV2, the J call TRBJ2-7; maybe TRBD2 (6 bases). Germline V gene data show CDR1 as SNHLY and CDR2 as FYNNEI. The CDR3 totals 19 residues. In DNA, the CDR3 is TGTGCCAGCAGTGAATCGGGACCCTCGGGGGACCCACAGCGCTTGGGACGGTTTTTC. Protein sequence: CASSESGPSGDPQRLGRFF.